The subject of this entry is one T cell receptor (beta chain). Its specificity is not known. Assay used: immunoSEQ multiplex PCR; TCRdb lists only in-frame clones, some missing. The sample gives approximately 70,000 clones, about three quarters of which show up once; roughly 1.5% is in the top ten. The sample comes from a study of OX40 agonist ivuxolimab in advanced cancers. Study-wide results and caveats: The work left the antigen specificity of expanded peripheral T cells undetermined. Normalized expansion of T-cell clones was also low for some nonresponders. Relative to CD4+, CD8+ T cells held more expanded clones on average.

Any history of autoimmune disease or systemic immunosuppression disqualified patients. The source material was CD4+ or CD8+ T cells sorted from blood, sampled in a trial of the OX40 agonist ivuxolimab. The clonotype was recovered from an adult with an advanced solid tumor such as melanoma, head and neck, liver or kidney cancer.

This CDR3 reads CASSTEFAIPYEQYF. DNA for the CDR3: TGTGCCAGCAGCACCGAGTTTGCGATACCCTACGAGCAGTACTTC. The chain combines TRBV6-1 with TRBJ2-7; D ambiguous. The CDR3 length is 15 residues. The V gene's germline CDR1 is MNHNS and CDR2 SASEGT. Trimming removed 6 bases from V and 2 bases from J, with 17 bases in between.